This entry lists 26 T cell receptor beta chains sequenced from one sample in a study of cytomegalovirus exposure and HLA in healthy donors. PCR used 60 Vbeta primers and 13 Jbeta primers. TCRdb's table, derived via immunoSEQ multiplex PCR, lists solely in-frame clones and lacks some. The sample shows 100,000 to 150,000 clones, around 80% of them seen only once. Sample: PBMCs. These receptors were obtained from a man aged 25-45 years in good health and CMV-seropositive.

The chain has TRBV18 and TRBJ2-5; 9 bases fit TRBD2. V shed 1 base, J shed 5 bases, and the junction held 5 bases outside the gene matches. CDR3 length: 15 residues. CDR1 KGHSH and CDR2 LQKENI come from the germline V gene. The DNA for the CDR3 is TGTGCCAGCTCACCACTTGGGACTAGCACGGAGACCCAGTACTTC. Translation: CASSPLGTSTETQYF.

This chain's CDR3 is CASSYSQGKTDTQYF. The DNA of the CDR3 is TGTGCCAGCAGTTACTCGCAGGGGAAAACAGATACGCAGTATTTT. V is TRBV6-5 and J is TRBJ2-3, with D possibly TRBD1 on 6 matching bases. The CDR3 totals 15 residues. Germline lookup yields CDR1 MNHEY and CDR2 SVGAGI. Trimming pared 0 bases from V and 3 bases from J, leaving 10 bases between.

The chain joins TRBV4-3 to TRBJ1-2; 12 bases fit TRBD1. The junction had 12 bases not matched to a gene; V was cut back by 2 bases and J by 8 bases. Germline V gene sequence: CDR1 LGHNA, CDR2 YSLEER. The CDR3 has 17 residues. The CDR3 spells CASSQTPGTGGFVGYTF. The CDR3 region has the DNA TGCGCCAGCAGCCAAACTCCCGGGACAGGGGGCTTCGTAGGCTACACCTTC.

The J gene is TRBJ1-2, the V gene TRBV4-2; D remains unclear. Trimming took 0 bases from V and 4 from J, leaving 9 bases between them. The CDR3 extends over 14 amino acids. The germline gives CDR1 LGHNA, CDR2 YNFKEQ. Here the CDR3 DNA reads TGTGCCAGCAGCCAAGAAGAGGGAACCTATGGCTACACCTTC. As protein: CASSQEEGTYGYTF.

In regard to this clone: At one end, the junction sequence differs from germline, possibly due to a read error. The rearrangement links TRBV9 to TRBJ2-7; 11 nucleotides agree with TRBD1. The CDR3 covers 15 residues. Germline CDR1 reads SGDLS; CDR2 reads YYNGEE. The CDR3 DNA follows: TGTGCCAGTAGCGCCGGACAGGGGGCCTCCTACGAGCAGTACTTC. Amino acid sequence: CASSAGQGASYEQYF.

This chain uses TRBV4-2 with TRBJ1-4; no clear D gene. V lost 4 bases and J 1 base, leaving 13 bases between the germline ends. Germline assignment: CDR1 LGHNA and CDR2 YNFKEQ. The CDR3 loop spans 16 amino acids. The CDR3 spells CASSPENSQTNEKLFF. DNA for the CDR3: TGTGCCAGCAGCCCAGAGAACAGCCAAACTAATGAAAAACTGTTTTTT.

V gene TRBV11-2 combines with J gene TRBJ1-1; D unresolved. In germline, CDR1 is SGHAT, CDR2 FQNNGV. Between the trimmed V and J ends, which lost 5 bases and 7 bases, there was a span of 20 bases. This CDR3 has 15 residues. CDR3 DNA sequence: TGTGCCAGCAGCATCCGAGGGCAAAACCGAGATGAAGCTTTCTTT. Its translation is CASSIRGQNRDEAFF. Full variable domain (rest looked up from reference TRBV11-2 and TRBJ1-1): EAGVAQSPRYKIIEKRQSVAFWCNPISGHATLYWYQQILGQGPKLLIQFQNNGVVDDSQLPKDRFSAERLKGVDSTLKIQPAKLEDSAVYLCASSIRGQNRDEAFFGQGTRLTVV.

V usage is TRBV5-4 and J usage is TRBJ2-1; 12 bases align to TRBD2. V gave up 2 bases and J gave up 8 bases; unmatched junction bases: 5. The length of the CDR3 is 15 residues. CDR1 and CDR2 (germline): SGHNT, YYREEE (reference sequence). The CDR3 region has the DNA TGTGCCAGCAGCTTCGCGACTAGCGGGAGTGATGAGCAGTTCTTC. This encodes CASSFATSGSDEQFF.

J is TRBJ2-1 and V is TRBV6-1; TRBD2 agrees at 9 bases. With 6 bases clipped from V and 0 bases from J, the junction kept 3 bases outside the gene matches. CDR1 MNHNS and CDR2 SASEGT come from the germline V gene. The CDR3 runs to 15 residues. The CDR3 loop reads CASSVAGASYNEQFF. The CDR3 region has the DNA TGTGCCAGCAGCGTAGCGGGAGCCTCCTACAATGAGCAGTTCTTC.

The chain joins TRBV6-5 to TRBJ2-2; tentatively, D is TRBD2 (6 bases). Trimming removed 6 bases from V and 4 bases from J, with 15 bases in between. The CDR3 contains 15 residues. Germline V lookup: CDR1 MNHEY, CDR2 SVGAGI. DNA of the CDR3: TGTGCCAGCAGCTCCGGAGGGGCGGGCACCGGGGAGCTGTTTTTT. This codes for CASSSGGAGTGELFF.

The chain uses TRBV7-9 and TRBJ2-3, with D maybe TRBD2 (5 bases). Germline lookup yields CDR1 SEHNR and CDR2 FQNEAQ (reference sequence). The CDR3 contains 13 residues. Between the trimmed V and J ends, which lost 8 bases and 9 bases, there was a span of 18 bases. The CDR3 nucleotides read TGTGCCAGCTCGGGCGGGTCCTCACCCACGCAGTATTTT. It is translated as CASSGGSSPTQYF.

The chain recombines TRBV4-3 with TRBJ2-1; TRBD2 matches at 7 bases. Unmatched junction bases numbered 21, after V lost 0 bases and J lost 7 bases. Germline V CDR1 and CDR2: LGHNA, YSLEER. This CDR3 has 20 residues. CDR3 amino acids: CASSQEAQASAGRRSNEQFF. The CDR3 DNA sequence: TGCGCCAGCAGCCAAGAGGCCCAGGCGTCAGCGGGAAGACGTTCGAATGAGCAGTTCTTC.

This clone showed up just a few times. The chain is built from TRBV4-3 and TRBJ1-2; D gene uncertain. The CDR3 loop spans 15 amino acids. The ends were cut back, 0 bases at V and 0 bases at J, with 8 bases in the middle. Germline V gene lookup returns CDR1 LGHNA and CDR2 YSLEER. CDR3 in DNA: TGCGCCAGCAGCCAAGATCCCTTAGCTAACTATGGCTACACCTTC. Translated: CASSQDPLANYGYTF.

V gene TRBV19 combines with J gene TRBJ2-1; TRBD1 might be the D (5 bases). This CDR3 has 16 residues. Between the trimmed V and J ends, which lost 6 bases and 3 bases, there was a span of 18 bases. Germline assignment: CDR1 LNHDA and CDR2 SQIVND (reference sequence). The CDR3 sequence: CASRNRRPDNYNEQFF. CDR3 coding DNA: TGTGCCAGTAGAAACCGACGGCCGGACAACTACAATGAGCAGTTCTTC.

J is TRBJ2-3 and V is TRBV7-2; tentatively, D is TRBD1 (6 bases). The CDR3 is 14 residues long. Between the trimmed V and J ends, which lost 4 bases and 8 bases, there was a span of 16 bases. Germline V gene data show CDR1 as SGHTA and CDR2 as FQGNSA. The CDR3 nucleotides are TGTGCCAGCAGCTCACCGACGAGGGGGTCTACGCAGTATTTT. Translation gives CASSSPTRGSTQYF.

The J gene is TRBJ1-2, the V gene TRBV27; D perhaps matches TRBD1 (5 bases). Looked up from germline, CDR1 is MNHEY and CDR2 is SMNVEV (reference sequence). Trimming took 4 bases from V and 8 from J, leaving 17 bases between them. This CDR3 contains 14 residues. This CDR3 reads CASSSTPGGGGYTF. As DNA, the CDR3 is TGTGCCAGCAGTTCCACCCCCGGGGGTGGGGGCTACACCTTC.

This clone appeared a few times. This chain uses TRBV6-1 with TRBJ1-1; no reliable D call. Germline V CDR1 and CDR2: MNHNS, SASEGT. Deletions cut 5 bases from V and 10 bases from J, with 20 bases between. The CDR3 totals 14 residues. The CDR3 spells CASSTPKKGGVAFF. As DNA, the CDR3 is TGTGCCAGCAGTACCCCGAAGAAGGGCGGGGTAGCTTTCTTT.

This rearrangement joins TRBV10-1 to TRBJ2-1; TRBD2 matches at 7 bases. The CDR3 has 13 amino acids. V shed 3 bases, J shed 8 bases, and the junction held 4 bases outside the gene matches. Germline V gene data show CDR1 as WNHNN and CDR2 as SYGVQD (reference sequence). CDR3 coding DNA: TGCGCCAGCAGTGACCCGGGAGGCGATGAGCAGTTCTTC. Translation gives CASSDPGGDEQFF.

The DNA for the CDR3 is TGTGCCATCAGTGAGGTTGTGGCTGAAAAACTGTTTTTT. Protein: CAISEVVAEKLFF. The genes are TRBV10-3 and TRBJ1-4; D uncertain. With 2 bases removed from V and 7 bases from J, the gap between germline ends came to 8 bases. Germline V gene sequence: CDR1 ENHRY, CDR2 SYGVKD. The CDR3 has 13 residues.

The rearrangement links TRBV21-1 to TRBJ2-5; TRBD2 reflects the table's D call only, with no check against the DNA. TRBV21-1 is recorded as a pseudogene. The CDR3 is 15 amino acids. CDR3 loop: CASVGTSGLQETQYF. CDR3 nucleotide sequence: TGTGCCAGCGTAGGGACTAGCGGACTACAAGAGACCCAGTACTTC.

A few counts support this clone. V and J are TRBV19 and TRBJ2-6; 8 positions match TRBD2. Germline loops: CDR1 LNHDA, CDR2 SQIVND (reference sequence). CDR3 length: 16 amino acids. J was trimmed by 0 bases and V by 4 bases; bases with no gene match: 2. CDR3 protein: CASSSGRISGANVLTF. CDR3 DNA sequence: TGTGCCAGTAGTAGCGGGAGGATCTCTGGGGCCAACGTCCTGACTTTC.

V is TRBV19 and J is TRBJ2-7, with 8 bases identical to TRBD2. The germline V gene encodes CDR1 LNHDA and CDR2 SQIVND (reference sequence). Germline trimming cut 5 bases from V and 4 bases from J; bases unmatched to any gene: 7. The CDR3 sequence is 14 residues long. CDR3 amino acids: CASSSPAGVYEQYF. The DNA of the CDR3 is TGTGCCAGTAGTTCTCCAGCGGGAGTGTACGAGCAGTACTTC. Complete variable domain (other parts from reference TRBV19 and TRBJ2-7): DGGITQSPKYLFRKEGQNVTLSCEQNLNHDAMYWYRQDPGQGLRLIYYSQIVNDFQKGDIAEGYSVSREKKESFPLTVTSAQKNPTAFYLCASSSPAGVYEQYFGPGTRLTVT.

The gene calls are TRBV7-2 and TRBJ1-1; TRBD1 agrees at 10 bases. Germline CDR1 is SGHTA and CDR2 is FQGNSA. J was trimmed by 1 base and V by 1 base; bases with no gene match: 6. This CDR3 region has 17 residues. The CDR3 loop is CASSLGDRGQRNTEAFF. In DNA, the CDR3 is TGTGCCAGCAGCTTAGGGGACAGGGGCCAGAGGAACACTGAAGCTTTCTTT.

This chain joins TRBV7-8 and TRBJ2-1, with D possibly matching TRBD2 (9 bases). Trimming removed 5 bases at V and 9 bases at J, with 35 bases between. The CDR3 runs 20 residues. Germline CDR1 reads SGHVS; CDR2 reads FQNEAQ. The CDR3 region is CASSPLGQGPRGGRAAEQFF. The CDR3 nucleotides are TGTGCCAGCAGCCCCCTCGGACAGGGCCCACGGGGCGGGAGGGCCGCTGAGCAGTTCTTC.

The chain has TRBV27 and TRBJ2-7, with D possibly being TRBD1 (6 bases). The CDR3 loop spans 15 amino acids. Germline-derived CDR1 and CDR2 are MNHEY and SMNVEV (reference sequence). Written as DNA, the CDR3 is TGTACAAAAAGACAGGCTGCCGGACATAACTACGAGCAGTACTTC. It encodes CTKRQAAGHNYEQYF.

This chain links TRBV27 with TRBJ2-3, with D possibly being TRBD2 (6 bases). Germline V gene lookup returns CDR1 MNHEY and CDR2 SMNVEV (reference sequence). Trimming left V 5 bases short and J 2 bases short, with 17 bases between. The CDR3 covers 16 residues. CDR3 sequence reads: CASSRRLVTLTDTQYF. DNA of the CDR3: TGTGCCAGCAGTCGGAGACTAGTAACCCTCACAGATACGCAGTATTTT.